The clone carrying this TCR beta chain was detected only a few times. No antigen is known for it. 60 Vbeta and 13 Jbeta primers were used in PCR. Sequencing was performed with immunoSEQ multiplex PCR; in TCRdb, only in-frame clones are kept and a portion is missing. The sample gives 90,000 to 140,000 clones, about 13% of which show up once; roughly a sixth is in the top ten. This entry belongs to a study of cytomegalovirus exposure and HLA in healthy donors. Study-wide findings and caveats: It was reported that TCR beta sequences correctly inferred the HLA-A and HLA-B alleles for most subjects. Specific recognition of CMV antigens was confirmed in vitro for three chains (all CMV-associated).

Trimming took 4 bases from V and 10 from J, leaving 10 bases between them. The CDR3 covers 11 residues. Germline loops: CDR1 MGHDK, CDR2 SYGVNS. What was sequenced was PBMCs. The V gene is TRBV25-1, the J gene TRBJ1-1; no reliable D call. This sequence was found in a man between 40 and 49 years old in good health and CMV-seropositive. The CDR3 region has the DNA TGTGCCAGCAGTGTATTACGGAGAGCTTTCTTT. This sequence encodes CASSVLRRAFF.